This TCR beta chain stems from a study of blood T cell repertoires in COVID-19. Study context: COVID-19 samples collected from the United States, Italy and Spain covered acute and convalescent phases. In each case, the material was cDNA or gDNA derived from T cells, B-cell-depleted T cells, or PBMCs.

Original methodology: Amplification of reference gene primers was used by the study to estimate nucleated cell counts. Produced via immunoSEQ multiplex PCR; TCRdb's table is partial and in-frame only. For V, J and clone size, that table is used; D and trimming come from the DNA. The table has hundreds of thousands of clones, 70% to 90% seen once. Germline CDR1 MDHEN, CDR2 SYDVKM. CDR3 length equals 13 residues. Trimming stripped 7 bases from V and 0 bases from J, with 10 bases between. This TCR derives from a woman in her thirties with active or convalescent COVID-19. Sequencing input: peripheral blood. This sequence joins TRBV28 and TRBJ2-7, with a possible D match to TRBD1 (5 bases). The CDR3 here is CASNEDTSYEQYF. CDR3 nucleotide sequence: TGTGCCAGCAATGAGGACACCTCCTACGAGCAGTACTTC.